This record covers a single T cell receptor (beta chain). The data originate from a study of blood T cell repertoires in COVID-19. Study overall: Samples taken during acute and convalescent COVID-19 were collected in the United States, Italy and Spain. T cells, B-cell-depleted T cells, or PBMCs provided the cDNA or gDNA that served as material.

Per the original data handling: From reference gene primer amplification, estimates of nucleated cell counts were derived. Repertoires were generated with immunoSEQ multiplex PCR, while TCRdb's copy carries only in-frame clones and drops some. The D gene and trimming were derived from the DNA, and the V and J assignments and clone size from that table. The sample yields about 120,000 clones, around 80% seen once. Germline assignment: CDR1 SEHNR and CDR2 FQNEAQ (reference sequence). The CDR3 is 15 residues long. The V and J ends lost 6 bases and 4 bases, in that order; junction bases with no gene match: 6.

V gene TRBV7-9 combines with J gene TRBJ2-3, with 11 positions matching TRBD2. The material sequenced was peripheral blood. The source of this sequence is a woman between 50 and 59 years old with acute or convalescent COVID-19. The CDR3 protein is CASSLTSGRADTQYF. Here the CDR3 DNA reads TGTGCCAGCAGTCTTACTAGCGGGAGAGCAGATACGCAGTATTTT.